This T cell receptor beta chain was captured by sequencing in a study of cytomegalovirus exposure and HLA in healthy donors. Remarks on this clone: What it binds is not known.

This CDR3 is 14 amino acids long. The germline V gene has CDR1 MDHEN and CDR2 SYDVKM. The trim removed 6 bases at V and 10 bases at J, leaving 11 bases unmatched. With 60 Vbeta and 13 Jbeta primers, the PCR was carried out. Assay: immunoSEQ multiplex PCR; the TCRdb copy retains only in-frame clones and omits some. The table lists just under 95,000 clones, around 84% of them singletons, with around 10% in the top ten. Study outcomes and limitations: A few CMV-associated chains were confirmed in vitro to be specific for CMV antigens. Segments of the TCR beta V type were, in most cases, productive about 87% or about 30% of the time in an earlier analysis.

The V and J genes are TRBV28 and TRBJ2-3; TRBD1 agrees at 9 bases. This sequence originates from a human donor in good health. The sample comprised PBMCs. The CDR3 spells CASRLTGGKVAQYF. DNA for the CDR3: TGTGCCAGCAGACTGACAGGGGGGAAAGTGGCGCAGTATTTT.